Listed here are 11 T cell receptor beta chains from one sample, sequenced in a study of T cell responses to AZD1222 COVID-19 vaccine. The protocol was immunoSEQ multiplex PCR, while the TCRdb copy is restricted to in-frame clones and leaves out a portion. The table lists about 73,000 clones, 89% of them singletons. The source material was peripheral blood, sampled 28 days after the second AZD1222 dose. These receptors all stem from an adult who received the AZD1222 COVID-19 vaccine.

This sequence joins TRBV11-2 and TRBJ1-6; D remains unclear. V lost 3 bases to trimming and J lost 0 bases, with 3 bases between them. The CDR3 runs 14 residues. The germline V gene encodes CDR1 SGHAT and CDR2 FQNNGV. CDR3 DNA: TGTGCCAGCAGCTTGAGCTCCTATAATTCACCCCTCCACTTT. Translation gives CASSLSSYNSPLHF. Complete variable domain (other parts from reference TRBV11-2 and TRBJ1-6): EAGVAQSPRYKIIEKRQSVAFWCNPISGHATLYWYQQILGQGPKLLIQFQNNGVVDDSQLPKDRFSAERLKGVDSTLKIQPAKLEDSAVYLCASSLSSYNSPLHFGNGTRLTVT.

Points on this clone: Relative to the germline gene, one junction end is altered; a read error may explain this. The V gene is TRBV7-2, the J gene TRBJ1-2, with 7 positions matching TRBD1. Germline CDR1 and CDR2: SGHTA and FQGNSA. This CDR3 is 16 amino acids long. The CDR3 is CASSLASRQGYYSYTF. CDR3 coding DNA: TGTGCCAGCAGCTTAGCATCGAGACAGGGATACTATAGCTACACCTTC.

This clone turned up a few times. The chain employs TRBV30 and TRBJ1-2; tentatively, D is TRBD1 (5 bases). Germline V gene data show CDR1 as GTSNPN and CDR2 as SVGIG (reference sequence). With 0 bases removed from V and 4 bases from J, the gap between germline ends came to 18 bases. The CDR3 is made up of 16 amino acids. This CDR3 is CAWSVPEQGFTYGYTF. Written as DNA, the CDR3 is TGTGCCTGGAGTGTACCTGAGCAGGGCTTTACCTATGGCTACACCTTC.

CDR3 loop: CASSQVMGGAYNEQFF. In DNA, the CDR3 is TGTGCCAGCAGCCAAGTAATGGGCGGAGCCTACAATGAGCAGTTCTTC. The gene calls are TRBV4-2 and TRBJ2-1; D unclear. The CDR3 covers 16 residues. The V and J ends lost 1 base and 2 bases respectively, with 12 bases between them. Germline CDR1 and CDR2: LGHNA and YNFKEQ.

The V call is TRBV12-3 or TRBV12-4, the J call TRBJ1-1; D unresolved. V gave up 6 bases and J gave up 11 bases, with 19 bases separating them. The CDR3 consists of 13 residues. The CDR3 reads CASRPTSGIQAFF. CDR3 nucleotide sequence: TGTGCCAGCAGGCCGACTAGCGGCATTCAGGCTTTCTTT.

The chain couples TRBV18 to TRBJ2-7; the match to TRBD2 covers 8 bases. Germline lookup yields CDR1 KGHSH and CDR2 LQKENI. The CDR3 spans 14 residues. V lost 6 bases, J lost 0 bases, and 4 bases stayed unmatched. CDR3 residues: CASSPGGASYEQYF. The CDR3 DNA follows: TGTGCCAGCTCGCCCGGGGGGGCCTCCTACGAGCAGTACTTC. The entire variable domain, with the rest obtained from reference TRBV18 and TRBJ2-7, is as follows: NAGVMQNPRHLVRRRGQEARLRCSPMKGHSHVYWYRQLPEEGLKFMVYLQKENIIDESGMPKERFSAEFPKEGPSILRIQQVVRGDSAAYFCASSPGGASYEQYFGPGTRLTVT.

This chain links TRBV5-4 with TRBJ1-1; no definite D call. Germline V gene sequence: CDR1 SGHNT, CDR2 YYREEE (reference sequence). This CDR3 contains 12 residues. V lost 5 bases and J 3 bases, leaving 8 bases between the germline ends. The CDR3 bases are TGTGCCAGCAGTTCCATAGACACTGAAGCTTTCTTT. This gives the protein CASSSIDTEAFF.

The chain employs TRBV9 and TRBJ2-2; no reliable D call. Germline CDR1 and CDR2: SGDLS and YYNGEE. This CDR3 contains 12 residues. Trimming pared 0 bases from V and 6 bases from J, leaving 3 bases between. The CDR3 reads CASSVVPGELFF. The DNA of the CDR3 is TGTGCCAGCAGCGTAGTCCCCGGGGAGCTGTTTTTT.

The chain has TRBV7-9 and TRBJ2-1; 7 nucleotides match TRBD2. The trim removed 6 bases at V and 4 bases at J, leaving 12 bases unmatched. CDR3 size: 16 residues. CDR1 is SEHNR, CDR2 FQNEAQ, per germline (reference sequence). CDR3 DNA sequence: TGTGCCAGCAGACCTGACGCAGCGGGGCTATACAATGAGCAGTTCTTC. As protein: CASRPDAAGLYNEQFF.

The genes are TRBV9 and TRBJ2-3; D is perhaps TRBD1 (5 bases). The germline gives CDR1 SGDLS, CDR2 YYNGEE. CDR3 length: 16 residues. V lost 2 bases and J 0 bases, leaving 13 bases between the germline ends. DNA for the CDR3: TGTGCCAGCAGCGTTTTAGACACAGGAAGCACAGATACGCAGTATTTT. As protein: CASSVLDTGSTDTQYF.

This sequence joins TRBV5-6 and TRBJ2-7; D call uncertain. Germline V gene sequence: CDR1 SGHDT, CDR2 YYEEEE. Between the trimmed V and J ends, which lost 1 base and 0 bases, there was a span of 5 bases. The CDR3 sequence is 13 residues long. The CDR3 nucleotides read TGTGCCAGCAGCTTGACAGTCTCCTACGAGCAGTACTTC. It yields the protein CASSLTVSYEQYF.